This T cell receptor (beta chain) was observed in a study of T cell responses to AZD1222 COVID-19 vaccine. Overall study context: Some second doses came at about 4 weeks and others at about 12 weeks; these were pooled.

General study points: Once two AZD1222 doses were given, Spike-specific TCR breadth and depth went up.

Clones were read by immunoSEQ multiplex PCR, and TCRdb kept only the in-frame ones, dropping some. The table records under 150,000 clones, approximately 94% of them present only once. The germline V gene has CDR1 WSHSY and CDR2 SAAADI. The germline V and J ends were trimmed by 7 bases and 3 bases, with 13 bases remaining between them. CDR3 length: 15 amino acids. This clone was recorded at least ten times. What it binds is not known. The sequence was collected from an adult in good health. The material was peripheral blood, obtained on day 0 of AZD1222 vaccination. This chain joins TRBV10-2 and TRBJ2-6; D possibly corresponds to TRBD1 (6 bases). CDR3 nucleotides: TGCGCCAGCAAGGCAGGGGACGTTGGGGCCAACGTCCTGACTTTC. Protein sequence: CASKAGDVGANVLTF.